This T cell receptor beta chain is drawn from a study of brain T cells in children with intractable seizures. Study-level points and caveats: Clones missing pre-surgery may reflect undersampling of that blood sample.

Germline CDR1 GTSNPN, CDR2 SVGIG (reference sequence). Between the trimmed V and J ends, which lost 0 bases and 2 bases, there was a span of 10 bases. The CDR3 consists of 15 residues. Comment on this clone: Its antigen is not identified.

Only in-frame clones appear in the TCRdb table, and some are missing; sequencing was by immunoSEQ multiplex PCR. The sample includes 340,000 or so clones, 93% seen only once; the top ten take approximately 5%. Time point denoted: blood from clinic visit 5 months post-surgery; TSC patient then seizure free. The sequenced cases were selected for having the highest brain T cell transcript signatures. Pre-surgery treatment included at least one anti-epileptic drug. This receptor was identified in a boy younger than two with tuberous sclerosis and intractable seizures. The V gene is TRBV30, the J gene TRBJ1-4; a weak D match, TRBD1 (5 bases). The sample here was peripheral blood, taken 4 to 5 months after surgery. The CDR3, as DNA: TGTGCCTGGAGTGTCCTCAGGGTCACTAATGAAAAACTGTTTTTT. As protein: CAWSVLRVTNEKLFF.